The 9 T cell receptor beta chains given below trace back to one sample, sequenced in a study of T-cell reconstitution after alpha-beta-depleted transplantation in children. Unique molecular identifiers were incorporated during preparation of the TCRbeta library. TCRdb itself ran the PCR reads through MiXCR, one entry per CDR3 protein. The sample has approximately 1,000,000 distinct CDR3 sequences, around 30% seen once. The source was PBMCs, mostly from graft donor cells, collected 360 days after TCRalphabeta/CD19-depleted stem cell transplant. All receptors come from a boy in the first two years of life who had a stem cell transplant for SCID, so the T cells may come from the graft donor.

In regard to this clonotype: Without the conserved terminal phenylalanine or tryptophan, this CDR3 likely stems from a read error. The limits of the CDR3 on the DNA are not certain, so only TCRdb's listed CDR3 is given. The chain is built from TRBV12-3 or TRBV12-4 and TRBJ2-7; the table's TRBD2 call for D was not verified on the DNA. The CDR3 has 13 residues if both end residues are counted. CDR3 amino acids: CASQGGGLGTPRL.

The chain recombines TRBV5-1 with TRBJ2-1; D is possibly TRBD1 or TRBD2 (6 bases each). The germline CDR1 and CDR2 sequences are SGHRS and YFSETQ. The germline V and J ends were trimmed by 3 bases and 7 bases, with 23 bases remaining between them. The CDR3 runs 17 residues. CDR3 DNA: TGCGCCAGCAGCTCCAACCCGGGGGCCTACAGACTTAATGAGCAGTTCTTC. This codes for CASSSNPGAYRLNEQFF.

This chain uses TRBV12-3 or TRBV12-4 with TRBJ1-1, with D unclear. This CDR3 is 11 amino acids long. Deletions cut 7 bases from V and 8 bases from J, with 11 bases between. The CDR3 loop reads CASNLVGEAFF. CDR3 nucleotide sequence: TGTGCCAGCAATCTCGTAGGGGAAGCTTTCTTT.

This sequence joins TRBV7-9 and TRBJ1-6; D gene uncertain. CDR3 length equals 15 residues. CDR1 SEHNR and CDR2 FQNEAQ come from the germline V gene (reference sequence). V was shortened by 1 base and J by 7 bases, with 11 bases between the two germline ends. CDR3: CASSLEGGFNSPLHF. In DNA form, the CDR3 reads TGTGCCAGCAGCTTAGAGGGTGGCTTCAATTCACCCCTCCACTTT.

This sequence joins TRBV5-5 and TRBJ2-1; 7 nucleotides align to TRBD1. The CDR3 has 15 residues. V lost 2 bases to trimming and J lost 5 bases; unmatched junction nucleotides: 7. The V gene's germline CDR1 is SGHKS and CDR2 YYEKEE (reference sequence). The CDR3: CASSLLTGYNNEQFF. CDR3 nucleotide sequence: TGTGCCAGCAGCTTACTGACAGGGTATAACAATGAGCAGTTCTTC.

This clonotype was counted a few times. The V and J genes are TRBV4-1 and TRBJ1-2, with 9 bases aligning to TRBD1. The V segment lost 1 base and the J segment 4 bases; nucleotides outside the gene matches: 4. CDR3 length: 15 residues. The germline V gene encodes CDR1 MGHRA and CDR2 YSYEKL. The CDR3 bases are TGCGCCAGCAGCCAAGGACAGGGGGGCGGCTATGGCTACACCTTC. Protein product: CASSQGQGGGYGYTF.

The chain has TRBV7-9 and TRBJ2-4; 7 bases are a match to TRBD1. Germline lookup yields CDR1 SEHNR and CDR2 FQNEAQ (reference sequence). With V trimmed by 3 bases and J by 5 bases, 7 bases remained unmatched. CDR3 length: 15 residues. The CDR3 is CASSFDRVVENIQYF. As DNA, the CDR3 is TGTGCCAGCAGCTTCGACAGGGTCGTCGAAAACATTCAGTACTTC. The complete variable domain, with remaining parts taken from reference TRBV7-9 and TRBJ2-4, reads DTGVSQNPRHKITKRGQNVTFRCDPISEHNRLYWYRQTLGQGPEFLTYFQNEAQLEKSRLLSDRFSAERPKGSFSTLEIQRTEQGDSAMYLCASSFDRVVENIQYFGAGTRLSVL.

The chain has TRBV20-1 and TRBJ2-5; D is unresolved. The germline gives CDR1 DFQATT, CDR2 SNEGSKA (reference sequence). Trimming removed 7 bases from V and 2 bases from J, with 14 bases in between. The CDR3 loop spans 13 amino acids. In DNA form, the CDR3 reads TGCAGTGGCTTTCAGCAAAGTCAAGAGACCCAGTACTTC. Translation gives CSGFQQSQETQYF.

This clonotype was recorded at least ten times. This sequence joins TRBV7-9 and TRBJ2-7, with unresolved D. The CDR3 contains 13 residues. Trimming pared 4 bases from V and 6 bases from J, leaving 13 bases between. The germline V gene encodes CDR1 SEHNR and CDR2 FQNEAQ (reference sequence). CDR3 residues: CASSSGWPSEQYF. The DNA of the CDR3 is TGTGCCAGCAGCTCCGGGTGGCCCTCCGAGCAGTACTTC.